The 25 T cell receptor beta chains in this list originate from one sample, sequenced in a study of cytomegalovirus exposure and HLA in healthy donors. PCR was performed using 60 Vbeta and 13 Jbeta primers. Profiled with immunoSEQ multiplex PCR; TCRdb holds only in-frame clones, not every one. The sample lists some 150,000 clones, roughly 80% occurring once. Sequenced input: PBMCs. The receptor set was obtained from a man aged 50 to 60 in good health and CMV-seropositive.

The V call is TRBV19, the J call TRBJ1-3; D is uncertain. Germline V CDR1 and CDR2: LNHDA, SQIVND (reference sequence). V was shortened by 5 bases and J by 4 bases, with 9 bases between the two germline ends. This CDR3 has 13 residues. CDR3 amino acids: CASSRRAGNTIYF. The DNA for the CDR3 is TGTGCCAGTAGTCGGAGAGCGGGAAACACCATATATTTT.

J is TRBJ1-5 and V is TRBV6-1, with TRBD1 as a possible D gene (5 bases). Trimming pared 7 bases from V and 4 bases from J, leaving 11 bases between. Germline V gene lookup returns CDR1 MNHNS and CDR2 SASEGT. This CDR3 has 13 residues. CDR3 residues: CASIATANQPQHF. The CDR3 coding sequence is TGTGCCAGCATCGCGACAGCGAATCAGCCCCAGCATTTT.

V gene TRBV6-5 combines with J gene TRBJ1-2; the match to TRBD1 covers 7 bases. The V and J ends lost 7 bases and 7 bases, in that order; junction bases with no gene match: 12. Germline V CDR1 and CDR2: MNHEY, SVGAGI. The length of the CDR3 is 14 residues. Here the CDR3 DNA reads TGTGCCAGCACCGAAAGGGGGCGAACTAGTGGCTACACCTTC. Encoded protein: CASTERGRTSGYTF.

The rearrangement links TRBV19 to TRBJ1-5, with 9 positions matching TRBD1. The germline CDR1 and CDR2 sequences are LNHDA and SQIVND (reference sequence). V lost 5 bases to trimming and J lost 3 bases; unmatched junction nucleotides: 8. The CDR3 length is 16 residues. The CDR3 loop is CASSVDRGGNNQPQHF. The CDR3 nucleotides read TGTGCCAGTAGTGTGGACAGGGGCGGAAACAATCAGCCCCAGCATTTT.

The chain couples TRBV2 to TRBJ1-2; weak D call: TRBD1 (5 bases). Germline lookup yields CDR1 SNHLY and CDR2 FYNNEI. V was cut by 7 bases and J by 8 bases, with 11 bases left in between. The CDR3 runs to 11 residues. The CDR3 spells CASTYQGGYTF. The CDR3 coding sequence is TGTGCCAGCACCTACCAGGGAGGCTACACCTTC.

V and J are TRBV19 and TRBJ1-5; tentatively, D is TRBD1 (5 bases). The CDR3 runs 13 residues. The germline V and J ends were trimmed by 8 bases and 3 bases, with 11 bases remaining between them. The germline V gene has CDR1 LNHDA and CDR2 SQIVND (reference sequence). In DNA, the CDR3 is TGTGCCAGTGGGGCAGGGCTCAATCAGCCCCAGCATTTT. It encodes CASGAGLNQPQHF.

This sequence joins TRBV12-2 and TRBJ2-7; the DNA was not compared with TRBD1, the D call given in the table. TRBV12-2 represents a pseudogene. The CDR3 runs to 15 residues. CDR3 sequence (DNA): TGTGCAAGTCGCTTCCTTGTCAGGGGTGCCTACGAGCAGTACTTC. Encoded protein: CASRFLVRGAYEQYF.

The V call is TRBV7-2, the J call TRBJ2-2; 7 positions agree with TRBD1. CDR1 and CDR2 (germline): SGHTA, FQGNSA. V dropped 3 bases and J dropped 5; count of bases not matched to a gene: 6. The CDR3 contains 15 residues. The CDR3 region is CASSFGRGRTGELFF. The CDR3 DNA reads TGTGCCAGCAGCTTCGGCAGGGGGAGAACCGGGGAGCTGTTTTTT.

This clone was detected only a few times. The V and J genes are TRBV9 and TRBJ2-5, with 8 bases identical to TRBD1. This CDR3 contains 15 residues. CDR1 SGDLS and CDR2 YYNGEE come from the germline V gene. V lost 1 base, J lost 5 bases, and 7 bases stayed unmatched. The CDR3 loop reads CASSVTARGRETQYF. The CDR3 region has the DNA TGTGCCAGCAGCGTAACCGCCAGGGGGCGGGAGACCCAGTACTTC.

The gene calls are TRBV6-6 and TRBJ1-4, with a weak D call TRBD1 (5 bases). Germline V gene lookup returns CDR1 MNHNY and CDR2 SVGAGI (reference sequence). V was shortened by 2 bases and J by 4 bases, with 14 bases between the two germline ends. The CDR3 covers 16 residues. The DNA for the CDR3 is TGTGCCAGCAGTTACCCCGCCGGGACTGATAATGAAAAACTGTTTTTT. Its protein product is CASSYPAGTDNEKLFF.

This chain uses TRBV7-9 with TRBJ2-3; 8 nucleotides align to TRBD2. The CDR3 extends over 14 amino acids. CDR1 SEHNR and CDR2 FQNEAQ come from the germline V gene (reference sequence). Losses at the gene ends were 7 bases for V and 1 base for J; bases not matched to a gene: 4. The CDR3 bases are TGTGCCAGCACGGGAGGGCAAGGCACAGATACGCAGTATTTT. Its protein is CASTGGQGTDTQYF.

This chain links TRBV19 with TRBJ1-3, with 7 bases identical to TRBD1. After removal of 3 bases from V and 3 bases from J, the junction contained 8 bases not matched to a gene. The CDR3 consists of 16 residues. The germline CDR1 and CDR2 sequences are LNHDA and SQIVND (reference sequence). For the CDR3, the DNA is TGTGCCAGTAGTATCGGGAACAGGGGCATTGGAAACACCATATATTTT. It codes for CASSIGNRGIGNTIYF.

The chain is built from TRBV4-3 and TRBJ2-5; TRBD1 is a possible D gene (5 bases). V lost 4 bases and J 5 bases, leaving 14 bases between the germline ends. Germline lookup yields CDR1 LGHNA and CDR2 YSLEER. The CDR3 is 14 residues long. The CDR3 region is CASSLRQFGETQYF. The CDR3 DNA sequence: TGCGCCAGCAGCCTCCGACAGTTTGGGGAGACCCAGTACTTC.

The chain carries TRBV2 and TRBJ1-1; D unclear. Deletions cut 5 bases from V and 11 bases from J, with 12 bases between. CDR1 SNHLY and CDR2 FYNNEI come from the germline V gene. The CDR3 has 11 residues. CDR3 DNA sequence: TGTGCCAGCAGTATCGACTTCGACGCTTTCTTT. Protein sequence: CASSIDFDAFF.

This chain uses TRBV5-1 with TRBJ1-4; weak D call: TRBD1 (5 bases). V was shortened by 2 bases and J by 5 bases, with 7 bases between the two germline ends. The CDR3 extends over 13 amino acids. In germline, CDR1 is SGHRS, CDR2 YFSETQ. In DNA form, the CDR3 reads TGCGCCAGCAGCTTCGACAGAAATGAAAAACTGTTTTTT. Translation: CASSFDRNEKLFF. The variable domain in full, with the rest retrieved from reference TRBV5-1 and TRBJ1-4, is KAGVTQTPRYLIKTRGQQVTLSCSPISGHRSVSWYQQTPGQGLQFLFEYFSETQRNKGNFPGRFSGRQFSNSRSEMNVSTLELGDSALYLCASSFDRNEKLFFGSGTQLSVL.

V is TRBV7-2 and J is TRBJ1-1; weak D call: TRBD1 (5 bases). This CDR3 is 14 amino acids long. Germline CDR1 SGHTA, CDR2 FQGNSA. V dropped 1 base and J dropped 1 base, with 7 bases sitting between them. CDR3 loop: CASSLEGSNTEAFF. The CDR3 region has the DNA TGTGCCAGCAGCTTAGAGGGGTCGAACACTGAAGCTTTCTTT.

This clone turned up a few times. The gene calls are TRBV5-4 and TRBJ1-1; TRBD1 matches 8 bases. The CDR3 covers 14 residues. Losses at the gene ends were 3 bases for V and 5 bases for J; bases not matched to a gene: 6. CDR1 and CDR2 (germline): SGHNT, YYREEE (reference sequence). CDR3: CASSSPTGGTEAFF. The DNA for the CDR3 is TGTGCCAGCAGCTCCCCTACAGGGGGAACTGAAGCTTTCTTT.

CDR3 amino acids: CASSLGTGYGYTF. The CDR3 DNA follows: TGTGCCAGCAGCTTAGGGACAGGGTATGGCTACACCTTC. This rearrangement joins TRBV13 to TRBJ1-2, with TRBD1 matching 7 bases. The CDR3 loop spans 13 amino acids. Germline CDR1 is PRHDT and CDR2 is FYEKMQ (reference sequence). With V trimmed by 0 bases and J by 5 bases, 0 bases remained unmatched.

This clone was seen a few times. This chain joins TRBV7-9 and TRBJ2-7; 10 positions agree with TRBD2. The CDR3 length is 17 residues. J was trimmed by 1 base and V by 1 base; bases with no gene match: 7. Per the germline V gene, CDR1 is SEHNR and CDR2 is FQNEAQ (reference sequence). The CDR3 DNA reads TGTGCCAGCAGCTTAGACGGGCTAGCGGGGGTGTCCTACGAGCAGTACTTC. Translating it yields CASSLDGLAGVSYEQYF. The complete variable domain, with remaining parts taken from reference TRBV7-9 and TRBJ2-7, reads DTGVSQNPRHKITKRGQNVTFRCDPISEHNRLYWYRQTLGQGPEFLTYFQNEAQLEKSRLLSDRFSAERPKGSFSTLEIQRTEQGDSAMYLCASSLDGLAGVSYEQYFGPGTRLTVT.

The chain couples TRBV7-2 to TRBJ1-1; TRBD1 might be the D (6 bases). This CDR3 region has 14 residues. CDR1 is SGHTA, CDR2 FQGNSA, per germline. Trimming stripped 6 bases from V and 3 bases from J, with 14 bases between. CDR3 loop: CASRRLGADTEAFF. As DNA, the CDR3 is TGTGCCAGCAGACGTCTGGGGGCGGACACTGAAGCTTTCTTT.

The rearrangement uses TRBV7-3 and TRBJ1-2; 7 bases are a match to TRBD1. The CDR3 has 16 residues. The V segment lost 5 bases and the J segment 3 bases; nucleotides outside the gene matches: 12. The germline V gene has CDR1 SGHTA and CDR2 FQGTGA. CDR3 sequence reads: CASSPGGTATDYGYTF. The CDR3 DNA reads TGTGCCAGCAGCCCAGGCGGGACAGCTACTGACTATGGCTACACCTTC.

The rearrangement links TRBV29-1 to TRBJ2-7; TRBD1 aligns across 8 bases. Germline V gene sequence: CDR1 SQVTM, CDR2 ANQGSEA. This CDR3 is built from 12 residues. The V and J ends lost 6 bases and 2 bases, in that order; junction bases with no gene match: 3. This chain's CDR3 is CSVRQGTYEQYF. In DNA, the CDR3 is TGCAGCGTCCGACAGGGGACCTACGAGCAGTACTTC.

This chain uses TRBV7-8 with TRBJ1-2, with 8 positions matching TRBD1. The CDR3 contains 16 residues. From germline, CDR1 is SGHVS and CDR2 FQNEAQ. V shed 2 bases and J 6 bases; nucleotides not matched to a gene: 11. The CDR3 DNA reads as TGTGCCAGCAGCTTAATGGACAGGGCCTCCCGAGATGGCTACACCTTC. This translates into CASSLMDRASRDGYTF.

V usage is TRBV6-5 and J usage is TRBJ1-1; D unresolved. The CDR3 covers 16 residues. V was cut by 4 bases and J by 2 bases, with 17 bases left in between. Germline loops: CDR1 MNHEY, CDR2 SVGAGI. In DNA, the CDR3 is TGTGCCAGCAGTTTGTTAACAGAATCACGAAACACTGAAGCTTTCTTT. Its protein is CASSLLTESRNTEAFF.

The rearrangement links TRBV28 to TRBJ2-7; D possibly corresponds to TRBD2 (5 bases). Trimming shortened V by 3 bases and J by 6 bases, and 24 bases separated the two germline ends. The CDR3 is made up of 17 amino acids. Germline V gene lookup returns CDR1 MDHEN and CDR2 SYDVKM. CDR3 coding DNA: TGTGCCAGCAGTTTGAGGGTTGGTCGCACCGGACGGGGCGAGCAGTACTTC. Its protein product is CASSLRVGRTGRGEQYF.